This TCR beta chain comes out of a study of shared T cell receptors in the human thymus (dated by TCRdb to the early 2020s). At the level of the whole study: The study investigated the way shared, self-reactive T-cell receptor alpha chains are produced in the human thymus.

CDR1 and CDR2, per the germline V gene, are MNHEY and SVGAGI. The CDR3 measures 15 amino acids from cysteine to phenylalanine. Just the 45-base CDR3 DNA is kept, in frame starting at base 1. V loses 2 bases, J loses 1 base, and the germline ends lie 9 bases apart. To note about this clone: Its antigen is not yet known. No much larger clone exists at a distance of one base, and base qualities are not known.

The library was produced with the immunoSEQ multiplex PCR assay. TCRdb obtained this table from immuneACCESS and retained in-frame rearrangements with V and J assigned. These tables miss some clones; where compared with another copy, unresolved V genes account for less than half of the shortfall, and the remainder is unexplained. The sample records 500,000 to 850,000 clones, about 90% of which are singletons. Over 0.008% of the sample is in the top ten clones. Another study also made use of these data, one on human thymus T cells. The second paper states: In Finland, the donors were immunologically healthy infants who were having open corrective cardiac surgery for congenital heart defects. The thymus tissue came from surgical resects taken out during corrective cardiac surgery. V and J gene segment usage appeared biased in both thymic and peripheral blood repertoires. The related research found that thymic TCR repertoires overlapped highly between unrelated individuals. The study characterized TCR alpha and beta repertoires from fewer than 10 infant thymus samples and a few related peripheral blood samples. The infant donors were roughly 6 to 250 days old, and the cohort included five to seven males and two females. After being mechanically released from the tissue, thymocytes were kept at -70 degrees C in pellets of roughly 10-30 million cells. A QIAsymphony instrument was used to extract genomic DNA from the frozen cell pellets. The immunoSEQ multiplex PCR assay was used to amplify the TCRB and TCRAD loci from a standardized amount of quality-controlled genomic DNA. The V(D)J region was spanned by amplicons of a length sufficient to cover the CDR3 and to identify V and J genes. Amplicon sequencing was performed on an Illumina platform through the commercial immunoSEQ service. Primer bias and sequencing errors were corrected as previously described, and TCRAD and TCRB were defined on the basis of the IMGT database. immunoSEQ Analyzer 3.0 and VDJTools were used for repertoire analysis, which covered basic statistics, V/J segment usage, diversity estimates, rarefaction and pairwise overlap. Diversity was estimated using the Chao1, ChaoE, Efron-Thisted, Shannon and inverse Simpson indices, and was also estimated on datasets down-sampled to the size of the smallest sample. For repertoire overlap, CDR3 nucleotide sequence, V gene and J gene had to match strictly, and clustering was done by Jaccard-based multidimensional scaling. On average, roughly 890,000 unique TCRB clonotypes were obtained from thymus samples, compared with about 86,000 from blood samples.

Rearrangement joined TRBV6-5 to TRBJ1-5; no D gene can be assigned with confidence. The sample taken for sequencing was thymocytes. This clonotype originated in a boy younger than two with a congenital heart defect. Donor details come from another sample of the same person, matched by shared clones. CDR3 reads: CASSYGRQSNQPQHF. The DNA sequence is TGTGCCAGCAGTTACGGTCGCCAGAGCAATCAGCCCCAGCATTTT.